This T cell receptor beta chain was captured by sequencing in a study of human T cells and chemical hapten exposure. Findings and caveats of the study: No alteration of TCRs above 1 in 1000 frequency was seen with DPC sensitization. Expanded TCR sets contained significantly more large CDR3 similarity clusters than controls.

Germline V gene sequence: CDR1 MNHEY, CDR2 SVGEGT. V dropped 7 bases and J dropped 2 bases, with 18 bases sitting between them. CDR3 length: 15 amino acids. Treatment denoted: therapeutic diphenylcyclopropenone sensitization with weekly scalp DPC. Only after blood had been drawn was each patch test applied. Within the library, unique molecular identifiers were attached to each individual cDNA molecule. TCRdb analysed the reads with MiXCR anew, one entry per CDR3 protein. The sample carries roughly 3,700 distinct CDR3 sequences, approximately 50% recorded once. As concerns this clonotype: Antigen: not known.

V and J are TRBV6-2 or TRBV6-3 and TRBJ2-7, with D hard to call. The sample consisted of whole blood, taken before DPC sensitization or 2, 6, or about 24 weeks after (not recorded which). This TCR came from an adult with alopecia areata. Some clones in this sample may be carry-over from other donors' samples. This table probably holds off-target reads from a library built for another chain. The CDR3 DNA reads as TGTGCCAGCAAAGACGCCCTCGGGTCTCCCTACGAGCAGTACTTC. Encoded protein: CASKDALGSPYEQYF.